These T cell receptor beta chains were read from a single sample in a study of T cell responses to AZD1222 COVID-19 vaccine. The data were produced by immunoSEQ multiplex PCR, yet TCRdb's version contains in-frame clones alone and is incomplete. The data show approximately 60,000 clones, more than 80% seen once. The input for sequencing was peripheral blood, taken on day 0 of MenACWY control vaccination. The receptors derive from an adult in good health. Both conserved end residues are part of each CDR3. D genes are given only for firm matches. A clone size is listed for some rows: how often the clone was seen (once, few, many), or a class if it is expanded.

j_gene,v_gene,d_gene,abundance,CDR3aa,CDR3nt
TRBJ2-1,TRBV11-3,TRBD2,NA,CASSRRTSGSSNEQFF,TGTGCCAGCAGCCGACGGACTAGCGGGAGCAGCAATGAGCAGTTCTTC
TRBJ1-1,TRBV7-8,NA,NA,CASSLEAALRAFF,TGTGCCAGCAGCTTAGAGGCGGCCCTTCGGGCTTTCTTT
TRBJ2-7,TRBV6-5,TRBD2,NA,CASSSSSGRISYEQYF,TGTGCCAGCAGTTCTTCTAGCGGGAGGATATCCTACGAGCAGTACTTC
TRBJ2-3,TRBV30,NA,NA,CAWSGGIGTDTQYF,TGTGCCTGGAGCGGCGGGATCGGCACAGATACGCAGTATTTT
TRBJ2-2,TRBV24-1,NA,NA,CATSDFRGKTGELFF,TGTGCCACCAGTGATTTTAGGGGGAAGACCGGGGAGCTGTTTTTT
TRBJ2-2,TRBV4-3,NA,NA,CASSQAPGGPTGELFF,TGCGCCAGCAGCCAAGCCCCGGGTGGTCCCACCGGGGAGCTGTTTTTT
TRBJ1-2,TRBV5-8,NA,once,CASSRSVNGYTF,TGTGCCAGCAGCCGATCGGTTAATGGCTACACCTTC
TRBJ1-2,TRBV28,NA,NA,CASRVGIGLTYGYTF,TGTGCCAGCAGGGTGGGAATTGGACTGACCTATGGCTACACCTTC
TRBJ2-1,TRBV20-1,NA,NA,CSAPLENEQFF,TGCAGTGCTCCCCTAGAAAATGAGCAGTTCTTC
TRBJ2-1,TRBV11-2,TRBD2,NA,CASSYGTGLLAGGNEQFF,TGTGCCAGCAGCTATGGGACAGGGTTGCTAGCGGGAGGCAATGAGCAGTTCTTC